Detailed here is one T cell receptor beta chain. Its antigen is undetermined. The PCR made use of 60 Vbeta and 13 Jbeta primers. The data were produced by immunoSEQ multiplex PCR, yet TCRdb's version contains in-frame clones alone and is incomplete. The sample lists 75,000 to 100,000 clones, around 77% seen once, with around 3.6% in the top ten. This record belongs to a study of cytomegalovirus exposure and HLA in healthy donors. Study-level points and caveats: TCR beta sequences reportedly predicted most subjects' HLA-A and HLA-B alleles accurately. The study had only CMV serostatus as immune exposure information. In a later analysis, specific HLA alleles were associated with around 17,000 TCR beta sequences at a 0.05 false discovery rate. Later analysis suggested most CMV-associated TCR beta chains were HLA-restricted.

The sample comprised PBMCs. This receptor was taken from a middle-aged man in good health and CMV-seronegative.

CDR3 coding DNA: TGTGCCAGCAGCACACAGCCCTCCGGGATCCTAGAGTATGGCTACACCTTC. This gives the protein CASSTQPSGILEYGYTF. The chain employs TRBV21-1 and TRBJ1-2. TRBV21-1 is labeled a pseudogene. CDR3 length: 17 residues.